These 11 T cell receptor beta chains were sequenced from one sample in a study of blood T cell repertoires in COVID-19. Assay: immunoSEQ multiplex PCR; the TCRdb copy retains only in-frame clones and omits some. The sample shows around 130,000 clones, 77% of them seen only once. The sample comprised peripheral blood. The origin of the receptors is a human donor in a cohort sampled during active COVID-19.

This chain links TRBV13 with TRBJ2-7; 9 bases are shared with TRBD2. The germline CDR1 and CDR2 sequences are PRHDT and FYEKMQ (reference sequence). The length of the CDR3 is 15 residues. V trimming: 2 bases; J trimming: 5 bases; junction bases outside the gene matches: 7. The DNA of the CDR3 is TGTGCCAGCAGCTTAAGGCGGGGGGGCCTGAACGAGCAGTACTTC. Its protein product is CASSLRRGGLNEQYF.

The chain has TRBV19 and TRBJ2-7, with 8 bases that match TRBD1. This CDR3 contains 14 residues. Looked up from germline, CDR1 is LNHDA and CDR2 is SQIVND (reference sequence). Trimming removed 2 bases from V and 7 bases from J; junction bases left unmatched: 7. The CDR3 nucleotides are TGTGCCAGTAGTATAAGCAGGGGGCAAAGGGAGCAGTACTTC. Translating it yields CASSISRGQREQYF.

The V and J genes are TRBV5-1 and TRBJ2-7; 12 bases agree with TRBD2. This CDR3 is built from 15 residues. Per germline, CDR1 SGHRS and CDR2 YFSETQ. The V gene end was trimmed by 5 bases and the J gene end by 1 base; junction bases not matched to a gene: 4. CDR3 in amino acids: CASRQGLAGSYEQYF. In DNA form, the CDR3 reads TGCGCCAGCAGACAGGGACTAGCGGGTTCCTACGAGCAGTACTTC.

The genes are TRBV25-1 and TRBJ1-2; the match to TRBD1 covers 9 bases. J was trimmed by 6 bases and V by 4 bases; bases with no gene match: 9. The CDR3 runs 15 residues. CDR1 and CDR2 from the germline V gene are MGHDK and SYGVNS. For the CDR3, the DNA is TGTGCCAGCAGTGGCGCATCGACAGGGGGGCATGGCTACACCTTC. Protein sequence: CASSGASTGGHGYTF.

The chain uses TRBV7-9 and TRBJ2-1; no clear D gene. The V gene lost 3 bases and the J gene lost 6 bases, with 12 bases spanning the gap. The CDR3 totals 14 residues. Germline assignment: CDR1 SEHNR and CDR2 FQNEAQ (reference sequence). CDR3 sequence: CASSLSGISNEQFF. The CDR3 bases are TGTGCCAGCAGCTTGTCGGGTATTAGCAATGAGCAGTTCTTC. Full variable domain (outside the CDR3, taken from reference TRBV7-9 and TRBJ2-1): DTGVSQNPRHKITKRGQNVTFRCDPISEHNRLYWYRQTLGQGPEFLTYFQNEAQLEKSRLLSDRFSAERPKGSFSTLEIQRTEQGDSAMYLCASSLSGISNEQFFGPGTRLTVL.

The J gene is TRBJ2-3, the V gene TRBV28; possibly TRBD2 for D (5 bases). This CDR3 contains 16 residues. The V end was cut by 3 bases, the J end by 2 bases, with 15 bases between. The V gene's germline CDR1 is MDHEN and CDR2 SYDVKM. In nucleotides, the CDR3 is TGTGCCAGCAGTTTTGGACGGGTACGGGACACAGATACGCAGTATTTT. This codes for CASSFGRVRDTDTQYF.

V is TRBV6-5 and J is TRBJ1-6, with D possibly matching TRBD1 (5 bases). CDR1 is MNHEY, CDR2 SVGAGI, per germline. The CDR3 has 15 residues. V was cut by 6 bases and J by 0 bases, with 9 bases left in between. This CDR3 reads CASRLDISYNSPLHF. In nucleotides, the CDR3 is TGTGCCAGCAGATTGGACATCTCCTATAATTCACCCCTCCACTTT.

The CDR3: CASSRPSGQGNYEQYF. CDR3 coding DNA: TGTGCCAGCAGCCGACCCTCGGGACAGGGTAACTACGAGCAGTACTTC. This sequence joins TRBV7-6 and TRBJ2-7; 9 bases align to TRBD1. The CDR3 has 16 amino acids. Germline V gives CDR1 SGHVS, CDR2 FNYEAQ. J lost 3 bases, V lost 5 bases, and 11 bases had no gene match. Supplemented by reference TRBV7-6 and TRBJ2-7, the full variable domain reads GAGVSQSPRYKVTKRGQDVALRCDPISGHVSLYWYRQALGQGPEFLTYFNYEAQQDKSGLPNDRFSAERPEGSISTLTIQRTEQRDSAMYRCASSRPSGQGNYEQYFGPGTRLTVT.

The CDR3 here is CASSLTGGGLYEQYF. In nucleotides, the CDR3 is TGTGCCAGCAGCTTAACGGGCGGGGGCCTCTACGAGCAGTACTTC. The chain has TRBV7-3 and TRBJ2-7; tentatively, D is TRBD2 (7 bases). CDR1 and CDR2 from the germline V gene are SGHTA and FQGTGA. V lost 0 bases, J lost 3 bases, and 12 bases lay in between. The CDR3 covers 15 residues.

The genes are TRBV28 and TRBJ2-5, with 7 bases that match TRBD2. V shed 3 bases and J 3 bases; nucleotides not matched to a gene: 7. The CDR3 extends over 15 amino acids. CDR1 is MDHEN, CDR2 SYDVKM, per germline. The CDR3 DNA follows: TGTGCCAGCAGTTTCCGTATAGGGACTAAAGAGACCCAGTACTTC. Amino acid sequence: CASSFRIGTKETQYF.

J is TRBJ1-2 and V is TRBV6-4; weak D call: TRBD1 (6 bases). Germline V gene lookup returns CDR1 MRHNA and CDR2 SNTAGT. The CDR3 contains 15 residues. V was trimmed by 3 bases and J by 6 bases, leaving 17 bases between them. DNA for the CDR3: TGTGCCAGCAGTGATCGTATTGGACAGTGGAATGGCTACACCTTC. It specifies CASSDRIGQWNGYTF.